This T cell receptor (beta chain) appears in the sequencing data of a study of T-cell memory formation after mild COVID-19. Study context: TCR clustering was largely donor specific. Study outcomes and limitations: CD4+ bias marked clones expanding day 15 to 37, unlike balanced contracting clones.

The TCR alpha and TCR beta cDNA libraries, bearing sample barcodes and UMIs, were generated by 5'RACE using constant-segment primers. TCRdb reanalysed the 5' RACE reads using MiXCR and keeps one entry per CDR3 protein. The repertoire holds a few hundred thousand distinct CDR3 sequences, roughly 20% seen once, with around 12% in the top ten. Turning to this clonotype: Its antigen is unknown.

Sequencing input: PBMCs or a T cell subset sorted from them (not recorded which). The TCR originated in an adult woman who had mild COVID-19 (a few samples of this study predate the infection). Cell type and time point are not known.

The CDR3 DNA follows: TGTGCCAGCAGCCATGGGGGGACCGTAGTAGGCTACGAGCAGTACTTC. The encoded protein is CASSHGGTVVGYEQYF. V and J are TRBV9 and TRBJ2-7; perhaps TRBD2 as D (6 bases). Germline V gene lookup returns CDR1 SGDLS and CDR2 YYNGEE. The CDR3 extends over 16 amino acids. Trimming shortened V by 4 bases and J by 3 bases, and 20 bases separated the two germline ends.